This T cell receptor (beta chain) was obtained from a study of blood T cells in healthy people across ages. General study findings and limits: Measured against age, TCR beta diversity per million T cells decreased in a roughly linear manner.

This clonotype was counted between two and nine times. Its cognate antigen is unknown. Using a J-beta primer mix together with a sample-barcoded 5' primer, a second PCR was run for about 6 to 11 cycles. Each TCR beta cDNA got a 12-nucleotide random molecular identifier. TCRdb re-derived calls from the 5' RACE reads in MiXCR, one entry per CDR3 protein. The sample lists 1.5 million to 2 million distinct CDR3 sequences, 28% occurring once. After removal of 8 bases from V and 8 bases from J, the junction contained 10 bases not matched to a gene. The CDR3 is 14 amino acids. Germline V gives CDR1 MNHNY, CDR2 SVGAGI (reference sequence).

The rearrangement joins TRBV6-6 to TRBJ2-1, with TRBD2 matching 9 bases. The source of this sequence is a woman under 40 in good health. The sample comprised blood. CDR3 bases: TGTGCCAGCCTACTCGGCGGGAGGGCTGATGAGCAGTTCTTC. Its translation: CASLLGGRADEQFF.